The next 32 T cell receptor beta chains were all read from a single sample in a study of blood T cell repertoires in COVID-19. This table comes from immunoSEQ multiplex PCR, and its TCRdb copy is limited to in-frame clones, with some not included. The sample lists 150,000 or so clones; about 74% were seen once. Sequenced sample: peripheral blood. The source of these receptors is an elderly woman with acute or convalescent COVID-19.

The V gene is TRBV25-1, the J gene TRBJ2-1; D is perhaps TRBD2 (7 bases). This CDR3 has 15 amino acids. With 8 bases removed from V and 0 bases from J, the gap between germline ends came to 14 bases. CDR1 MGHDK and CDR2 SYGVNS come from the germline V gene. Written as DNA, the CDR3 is TGTGCCAGCTCTCGGGGGGCTAGCTCCTACAATGAGCAGTTCTTC. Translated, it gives CASSRGASSYNEQFF.

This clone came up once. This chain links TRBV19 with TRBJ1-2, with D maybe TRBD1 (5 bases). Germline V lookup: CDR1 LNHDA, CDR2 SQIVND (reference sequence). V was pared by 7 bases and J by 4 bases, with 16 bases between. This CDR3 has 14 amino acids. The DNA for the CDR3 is TGTGCCAGTACCCTTGGGGCGCGGAGCTATGGCTACACCTTC. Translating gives CASTLGARSYGYTF. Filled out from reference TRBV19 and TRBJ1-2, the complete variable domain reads DGGITQSPKYLFRKEGQNVTLSCEQNLNHDAMYWYRQDPGQGLRLIYYSQIVNDFQKGDIAEGYSVSREKKESFPLTVTSAQKNPTAFYLCASTLGARSYGYTFGSGTRLTVV.

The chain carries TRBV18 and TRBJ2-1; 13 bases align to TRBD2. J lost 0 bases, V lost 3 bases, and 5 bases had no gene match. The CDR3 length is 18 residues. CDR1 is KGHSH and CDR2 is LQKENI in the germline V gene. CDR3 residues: CASSPGLAGDTSYNEQFF. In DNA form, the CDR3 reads TGTGCCAGCTCACCCGGACTAGCGGGAGATACCTCCTACAATGAGCAGTTCTTC.

This CDR3 is CASSLYSGETQYF. The CDR3 DNA follows: TGTGCCAGCAGCTTATACAGTGGAGAGACCCAGTACTTC. The rearrangement uses TRBV5-4 and TRBJ2-5; D uncertain. The CDR3 consists of 13 residues. The germline V and J ends were trimmed by 2 bases and 4 bases, with 9 bases remaining between them. Germline lookup yields CDR1 SGHNT and CDR2 YYREEE (reference sequence).

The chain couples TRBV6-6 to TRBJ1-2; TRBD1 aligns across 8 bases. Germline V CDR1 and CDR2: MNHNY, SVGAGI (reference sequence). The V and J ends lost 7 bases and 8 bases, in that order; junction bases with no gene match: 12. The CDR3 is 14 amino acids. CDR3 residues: CASTQDRAIQGYTF. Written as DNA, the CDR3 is TGTGCCAGCACCCAGGACAGGGCTATTCAAGGCTACACCTTC.

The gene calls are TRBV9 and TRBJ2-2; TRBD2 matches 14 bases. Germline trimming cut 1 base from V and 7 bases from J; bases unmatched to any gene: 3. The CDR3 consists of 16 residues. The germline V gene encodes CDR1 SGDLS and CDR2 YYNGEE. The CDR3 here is CASSVRGTSGGGELFF. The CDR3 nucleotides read TGTGCCAGCAGCGTACGCGGGACTAGCGGGGGCGGGGAGCTGTTTTTT.

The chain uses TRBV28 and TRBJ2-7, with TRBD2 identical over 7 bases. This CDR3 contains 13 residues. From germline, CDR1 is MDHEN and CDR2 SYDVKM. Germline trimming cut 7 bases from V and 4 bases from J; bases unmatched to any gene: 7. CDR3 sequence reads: CASNRLAEYEQYF. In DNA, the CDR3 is TGTGCCAGCAATCGGCTAGCGGAATACGAGCAGTACTTC.

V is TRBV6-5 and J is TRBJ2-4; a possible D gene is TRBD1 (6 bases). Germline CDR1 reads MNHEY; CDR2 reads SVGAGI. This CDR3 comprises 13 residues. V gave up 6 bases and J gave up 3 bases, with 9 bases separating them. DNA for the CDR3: TGTGCCAGCAGCCTGGACAGCAAAAACATTCAGTACTTC. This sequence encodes CASSLDSKNIQYF.

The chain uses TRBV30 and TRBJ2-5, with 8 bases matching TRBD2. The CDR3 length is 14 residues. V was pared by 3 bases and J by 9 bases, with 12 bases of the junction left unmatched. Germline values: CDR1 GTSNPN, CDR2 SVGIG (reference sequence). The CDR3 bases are TGTGCCTGGAGAAACAGCGGGGGAGACAGATCCCAGTACTTC. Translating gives CAWRNSGGDRSQYF.

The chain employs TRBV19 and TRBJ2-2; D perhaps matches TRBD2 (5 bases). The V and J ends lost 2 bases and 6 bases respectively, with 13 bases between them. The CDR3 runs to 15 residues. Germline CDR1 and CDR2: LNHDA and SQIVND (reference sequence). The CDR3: CASSINLERAGELFF. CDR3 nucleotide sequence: TGTGCCAGTAGTATAAATCTAGAGAGGGCCGGGGAGCTGTTTTTT.

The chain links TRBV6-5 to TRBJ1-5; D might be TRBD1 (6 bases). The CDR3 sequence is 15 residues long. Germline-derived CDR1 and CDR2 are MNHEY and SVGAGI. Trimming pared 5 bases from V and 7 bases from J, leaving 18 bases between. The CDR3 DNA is TGTGCCAGCAGTATCTCAGGGGACCCTTGGCAGCCCCAGCATTTT. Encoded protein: CASSISGDPWQPQHF.

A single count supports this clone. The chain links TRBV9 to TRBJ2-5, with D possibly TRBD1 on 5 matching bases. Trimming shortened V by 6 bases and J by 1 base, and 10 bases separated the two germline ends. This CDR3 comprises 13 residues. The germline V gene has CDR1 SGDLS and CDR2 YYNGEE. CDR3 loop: CASNTDSQETQYF. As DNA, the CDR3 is TGTGCCAGCAACACCGACAGCCAAGAGACCCAGTACTTC. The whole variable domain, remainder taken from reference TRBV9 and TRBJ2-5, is DSGVTQTPKHLITATGQRVTLRCSPRSGDLSVYWYQQSLDQGLQFLIQYYNGEERAKGNILERFSAQQFPDLHSELNLSSLELGDSALYFCASNTDSQETQYFGPGTRLLVL.

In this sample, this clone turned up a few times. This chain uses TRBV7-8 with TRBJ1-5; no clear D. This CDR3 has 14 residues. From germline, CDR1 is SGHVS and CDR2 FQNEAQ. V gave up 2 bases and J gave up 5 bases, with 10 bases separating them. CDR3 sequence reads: CASSLFLSDQPQHF. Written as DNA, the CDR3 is TGTGCCAGCAGCTTATTTCTTTCGGATCAGCCCCAGCATTTT.

CDR3 DNA sequence: TGTGCCAGCTCACCCAGCGGGAATCTCTACGAGCAGTACTTC. Protein: CASSPSGNLYEQYF. The chain uses TRBV18 and TRBJ2-7; 7 positions agree with TRBD2. Trimming removed 3 bases from V and 3 bases from J; junction bases left unmatched: 5. Germline CDR1 KGHSH, CDR2 LQKENI. CDR3 length: 14 residues.

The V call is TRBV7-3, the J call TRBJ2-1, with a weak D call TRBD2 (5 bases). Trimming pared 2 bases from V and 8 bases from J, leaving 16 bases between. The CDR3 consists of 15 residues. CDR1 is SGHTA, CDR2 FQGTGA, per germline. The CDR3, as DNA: TGTGCCAGCAGCTTAGGGAGAAGCCCCGTCGATGAGCAGTTCTTC. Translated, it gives CASSLGRSPVDEQFF.

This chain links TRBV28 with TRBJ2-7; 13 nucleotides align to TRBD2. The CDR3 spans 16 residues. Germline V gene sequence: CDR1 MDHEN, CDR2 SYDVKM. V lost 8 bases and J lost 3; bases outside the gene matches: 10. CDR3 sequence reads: CASAGTSGEMGYEQYF. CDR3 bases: TGTGCCAGCGCCGGGACTAGCGGGGAGATGGGCTACGAGCAGTACTTC.

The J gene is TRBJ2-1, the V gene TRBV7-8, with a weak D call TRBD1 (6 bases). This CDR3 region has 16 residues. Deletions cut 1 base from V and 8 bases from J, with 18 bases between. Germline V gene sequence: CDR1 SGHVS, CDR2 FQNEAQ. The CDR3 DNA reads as TGTGCCAGCAGCTTAGTGAACAGGGCTACTTCCGATGAGCAGTTCTTC. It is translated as CASSLVNRATSDEQFF.

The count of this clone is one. The DNA for the CDR3 is TGTGCCAGCAGTCCAATCCTCCGGACTAGCGCGGGTGAGCAGTTCTTC. This translates into CASSPILRTSAGEQFF. V is TRBV27 and J is TRBJ2-1; the match to TRBD2 covers 9 bases. The CDR3 runs to 16 residues. Germline CDR1 reads MNHEY; CDR2 reads SMNVEV (reference sequence). Trimming removed 5 bases from V and 9 bases from J; junction bases left unmatched: 14.

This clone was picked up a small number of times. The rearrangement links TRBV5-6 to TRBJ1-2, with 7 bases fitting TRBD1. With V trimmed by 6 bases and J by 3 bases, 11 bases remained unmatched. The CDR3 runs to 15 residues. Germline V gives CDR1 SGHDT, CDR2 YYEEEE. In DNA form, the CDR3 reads TGTGCCAGCATCCTGAAGGGGGCCCCTTACTATGGCTACACCTTC. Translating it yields CASILKGAPYYGYTF.

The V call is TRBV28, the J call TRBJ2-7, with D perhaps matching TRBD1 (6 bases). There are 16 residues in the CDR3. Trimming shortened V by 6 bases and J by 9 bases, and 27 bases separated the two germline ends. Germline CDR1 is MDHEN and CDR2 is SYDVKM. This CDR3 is CASSPFATGPGLAQYF. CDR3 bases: TGTGCCAGCAGCCCCTTCGCAACAGGGCCTGGACTGGCGCAGTACTTC.

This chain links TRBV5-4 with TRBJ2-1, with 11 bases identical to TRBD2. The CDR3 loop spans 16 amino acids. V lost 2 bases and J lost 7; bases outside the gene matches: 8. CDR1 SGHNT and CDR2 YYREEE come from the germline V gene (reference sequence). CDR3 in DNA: TGTGCCAGCAGCTTATGGCTAGCGGGGGGTATAAATGAGCAGTTCTTC. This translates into CASSLWLAGGINEQFF.

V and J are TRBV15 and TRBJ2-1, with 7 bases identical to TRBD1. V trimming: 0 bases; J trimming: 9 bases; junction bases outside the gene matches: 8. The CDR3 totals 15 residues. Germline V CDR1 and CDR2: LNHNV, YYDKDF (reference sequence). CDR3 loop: CATSRDWQGVSEQFF. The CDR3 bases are TGTGCCACCAGCAGAGATTGGCAGGGGGTGAGTGAGCAGTTCTTC.

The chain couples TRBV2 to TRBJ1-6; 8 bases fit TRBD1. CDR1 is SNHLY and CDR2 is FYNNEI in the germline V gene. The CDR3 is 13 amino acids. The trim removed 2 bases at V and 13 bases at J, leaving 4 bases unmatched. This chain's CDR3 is CASSEQGALPLHF. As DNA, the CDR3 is TGTGCCAGCAGTGAACAGGGGGCCTTGCCCCTCCACTTT.

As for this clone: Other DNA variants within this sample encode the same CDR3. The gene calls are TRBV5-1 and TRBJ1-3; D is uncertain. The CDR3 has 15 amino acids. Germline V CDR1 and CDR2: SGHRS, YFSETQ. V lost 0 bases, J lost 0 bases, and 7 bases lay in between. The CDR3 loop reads CASSLVGDSGNTIYF. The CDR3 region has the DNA TGCGCCAGCAGCTTGGTCGGAGACTCTGGAAACACCATATATTTT.

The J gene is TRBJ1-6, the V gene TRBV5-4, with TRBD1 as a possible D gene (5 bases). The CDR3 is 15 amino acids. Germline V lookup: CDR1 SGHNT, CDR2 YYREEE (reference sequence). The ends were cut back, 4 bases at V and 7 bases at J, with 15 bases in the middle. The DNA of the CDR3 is TGTGCCAGCAGCGCGGGGCAGGCGCGAAATTCACCCCTCCACTTT. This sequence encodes CASSAGQARNSPLHF.

The CDR3 sequence is CASSFGAGGMNEQFF. CDR3 bases: TGTGCCAGCAGCTTCGGGGCAGGGGGCATGAATGAGCAGTTCTTC. The chain couples TRBV7-2 to TRBJ2-1, with 8 positions matching TRBD1. Germline trimming cut 3 bases from V and 7 bases from J; bases unmatched to any gene: 8. The CDR3 is made up of 15 amino acids. CDR1 and CDR2 (germline): SGHTA, FQGNSA.

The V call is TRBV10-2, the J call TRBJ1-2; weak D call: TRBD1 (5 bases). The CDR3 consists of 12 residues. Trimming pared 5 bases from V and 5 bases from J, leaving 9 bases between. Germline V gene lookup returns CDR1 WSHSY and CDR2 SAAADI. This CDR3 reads CASSSGGYGYTF. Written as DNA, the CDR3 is TGCGCCAGCAGTTCCGGGGGTTATGGCTACACCTTC.

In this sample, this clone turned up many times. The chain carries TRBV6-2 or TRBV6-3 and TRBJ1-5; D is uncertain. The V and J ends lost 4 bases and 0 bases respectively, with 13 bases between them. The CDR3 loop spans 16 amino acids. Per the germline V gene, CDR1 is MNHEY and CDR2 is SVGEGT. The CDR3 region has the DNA TGTGCCAGCAGTTTGGCAGTACCAAATAGCAATCAGCCCCAGCATTTT. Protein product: CASSLAVPNSNQPQHF.

CDR3 nucleotide sequence: TGTGCCAGCAGCCCACTTCCGACGGGGAGCTCCTACGAGCAGTACTTC. This codes for CASSPLPTGSSYEQYF. This chain connects TRBV5-5 to TRBJ2-7; TRBD2 is a possible D gene (5 bases). This CDR3 comprises 16 residues. CDR1 is SGHKS, CDR2 YYEKEE, per germline (reference sequence). The V end was cut by 4 bases, the J end by 0 bases, with 17 bases between.

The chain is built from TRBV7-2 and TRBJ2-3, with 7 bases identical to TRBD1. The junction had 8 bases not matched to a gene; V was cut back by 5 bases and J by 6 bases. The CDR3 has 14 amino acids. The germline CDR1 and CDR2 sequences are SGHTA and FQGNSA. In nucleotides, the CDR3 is TGTGCCAGCAGCCTACGACAGGGTCCGGATACGCAGTATTTT. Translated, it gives CASSLRQGPDTQYF.

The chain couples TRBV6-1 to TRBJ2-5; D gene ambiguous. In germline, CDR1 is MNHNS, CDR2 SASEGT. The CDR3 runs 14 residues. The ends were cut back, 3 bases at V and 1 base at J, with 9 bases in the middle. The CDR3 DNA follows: TGTGCCAGCAGTGAGCAGGTTCTCCAAGAGACCCAGTACTTC. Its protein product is CASSEQVLQETQYF.

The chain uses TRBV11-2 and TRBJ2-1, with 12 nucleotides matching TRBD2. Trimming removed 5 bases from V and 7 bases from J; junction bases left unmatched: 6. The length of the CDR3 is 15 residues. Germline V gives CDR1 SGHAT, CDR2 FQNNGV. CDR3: CASSTYTSGGNEQFF. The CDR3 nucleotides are TGTGCCAGCAGCACCTATACTAGCGGGGGGAATGAGCAGTTCTTC. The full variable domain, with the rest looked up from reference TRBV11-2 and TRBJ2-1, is EAGVAQSPRYKIIEKRQSVAFWCNPISGHATLYWYQQILGQGPKLLIQFQNNGVVDDSQLPKDRFSAERLKGVDSTLKIQPAKLEDSAVYLCASSTYTSGGNEQFFGPGTRLTVL.